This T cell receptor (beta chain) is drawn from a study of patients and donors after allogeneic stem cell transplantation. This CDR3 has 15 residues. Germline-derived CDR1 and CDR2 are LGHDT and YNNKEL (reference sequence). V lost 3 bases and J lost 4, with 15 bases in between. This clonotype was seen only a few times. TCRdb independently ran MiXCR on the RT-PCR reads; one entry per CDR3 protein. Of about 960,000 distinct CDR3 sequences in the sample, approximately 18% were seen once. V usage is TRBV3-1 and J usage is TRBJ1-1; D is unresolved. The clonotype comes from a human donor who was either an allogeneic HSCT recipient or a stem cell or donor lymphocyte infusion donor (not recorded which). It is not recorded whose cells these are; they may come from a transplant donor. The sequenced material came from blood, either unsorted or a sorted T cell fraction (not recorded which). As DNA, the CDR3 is TGTGCCAGCAGCCAGGCCGCGGTCTTTGGCACTGAAGCTTTCTTT. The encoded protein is CASSQAAVFGTEAFF.